Listed here are 15 T cell receptor beta chains from one sample, sequenced in a study of T cells in Graves' hyperthyroidism and ophthalmopathy (dated by TCRdb to between 2018 and 2021). The library was prepared using multiplex PCR. Data came from an Illumina HiSeq 2000. TCR beta CDR3 regions were amplified from RNA transcripts. The first round of RT-PCR for the TCR CDR3 was performed with the HTBI primer set and the Qiagen OneStep RT-PCR kit. TCRdb reprocessing: public reads trimmed at Q25 with fastp, clones called with MiXCR, in-frame beta chains kept. For every CDR3 protein sequence, its rows merge into one entry that carries the most common genes and DNA. This sample holds 300,000 to 400,000 distinct CDR3 sequences; over 10% were observed only once. The ten largest clones capture 9.2% of the sample. Sequences were obtained from blood. The receptors stem from a woman aged 18 to 35 with Graves' hyperthyroidism.

At least ten counts were recorded for this clonotype. This chain connects TRBV28 to TRBJ1-2, with a tentative D call TRBD1 (5 bases). The CDR3 loop spans 18 amino acids. Trimming removed 1 base from V and 7 bases from J, with 25 bases in between. The V gene's germline CDR1 is MDHEN and CDR2 SYDVKM. In DNA form, the CDR3 reads TGTGCCAGCAGTTTATACGCCCTCGGGGGGGTCAGGGCTACTGGCTACACCTTC. It codes for CASSLYALGGVRATGYTF.

In this sample, this clonotype turned up many times. This may arise from a read error, as a much more abundant clone is one base away. The chain joins TRBV28 to TRBJ1-1; D is unclear. With 6 bases removed from V and 0 bases from J, the gap between germline ends came to 2 bases. Germline V gene lookup returns CDR1 MDHEN and CDR2 SYDVKM. This CDR3 is 11 amino acids long. CDR3 protein: CASSMNTEAFF. DNA for the CDR3: TGTGCCAGCAGCATGAACACTGAAGCTTTCTTT.

This chain connects TRBV5-8 to TRBJ2-1; D possibly corresponds to TRBD1 (5 bases). Germline loops: CDR1 SGHTS, CDR2 YDEGEE. The CDR3 sequence is 16 residues long. Trimming removed 0 bases from V and 10 bases from J, with 20 bases in between. The CDR3 is CASSLEGFGRVREQFF. CDR3 nucleotide sequence: TGTGCCAGCAGCTTGGAAGGGTTCGGCAGGGTCAGGGAGCAGTTCTTC.

This clonotype showed up just a few times. This chain connects TRBV7-9 to TRBJ2-5, with 9 bases identical to TRBD1. The V and J ends lost 4 bases and 3 bases, in that order; junction bases with no gene match: 3. Germline CDR1 reads SEHNR; CDR2 reads FQNEAQ (reference sequence). The CDR3 is 14 amino acids. The DNA of the CDR3 is TGTGCCAGCAGCTCCTGGGACAGGGAAGAGACCCAGTACTTC. Amino acids: CASSSWDREETQYF.

The chain carries TRBV4-2 and TRBJ2-7; D is unclear. Trimming took off 0 bases at V and 5 bases at J, with 8 bases between the two ends. CDR3 length equals 13 residues. The germline V gene has CDR1 LGHNA and CDR2 YNFKEQ. The CDR3 nucleotides read TGTGCCAGCAGCCAAGATTGGCTGGACGAGCAGTACTTC. It is translated as CASSQDWLDEQYF.

This clonotype was found many times. V gene TRBV20-1 combines with J gene TRBJ2-1; 13 positions match TRBD2. CDR1 is DFQATT, CDR2 SNEGSKA, per germline (reference sequence). The CDR3 is made up of 16 amino acids. V gave up 6 bases and J gave up 4 bases; unmatched junction bases: 9. DNA of the CDR3: TGCAGTGCCACCGATGGGACTAGCGGGATTTACAATGAGCAGTTCTTC. Amino acid sequence: CSATDGTSGIYNEQFF.

In its sample, this clonotype was seen many times. The rearrangement links TRBV7-2 to TRBJ1-1; unclear D gene. The V and J ends lost 7 bases and 4 bases respectively, with 19 bases between them. The germline gives CDR1 SGHTA, CDR2 FQGNSA. The length of the CDR3 is 15 residues. The CDR3 here is CASTRRNGGVTEAFF. Written as DNA, the CDR3 is TGTGCCAGCACCAGAAGGAACGGTGGGGTCACTGAAGCTTTCTTT.

V usage is TRBV11-2 and J usage is TRBJ2-1; possible D gene TRBD1, 5 bases. The ends were cut back, 0 bases at V and 13 bases at J, with 19 bases in the middle. CDR3 size: 15 residues. The V gene's germline CDR1 is SGHAT and CDR2 FQNNGV. CDR3 sequence: CASSLDKGSEVAQFF. CDR3 nucleotides: TGTGCCAGCAGCTTAGATAAGGGGTCCGAAGTCGCCCAGTTCTTC.

A word on this clonotype: Just one base apart from a much larger clone, this may be a read error. The chain has TRBV3-1 and TRBJ2-3; D is undetermined. CDR1 LGHDT and CDR2 YNNKEL come from the germline V gene (reference sequence). Trimming removed 1 base at V and 0 bases at J, with 5 bases between. The CDR3 is 14 amino acids. The CDR3 DNA reads TGTGCCAGCAGCCAAGTGGCTAGCACAGATACGCAGTATTTT. Translating gives CASSQVASTDTQYF.

Many counts were recorded for this clonotype. J is TRBJ2-2 and V is TRBV11-2, with TRBD2 matching 8 bases. Trimming removed 5 bases from V and 5 bases from J; junction bases left unmatched: 10. The CDR3 has 16 amino acids. Germline CDR1 reads SGHAT; CDR2 reads FQNNGV. CDR3 region: CASSRGGVRVTGELFF. In nucleotides, the CDR3 is TGTGCCAGCAGCCGGGGGGGGGTGCGGGTAACCGGGGAGCTGTTTTTT.

This clonotype appeared many times. V is TRBV28 and J is TRBJ2-3, with D maybe TRBD2 (6 bases). Germline V gene sequence: CDR1 MDHEN, CDR2 SYDVKM. The V end lost 4 bases, the J end lost 1 base, and 12 bases lay between the germline ends. CDR3 size: 15 residues. CDR3 residues: CASSSPRGGTDTQYF. In nucleotides, the CDR3 is TGTGCCAGCAGTTCCCCCCGCGGGGGCACAGATACGCAGTATTTT. Drawing the rest from reference TRBV28 and TRBJ2-3, the complete variable domain is DVKVTQSSRYLVKRTGEKVFLECVQDMDHENMFWYRQDPGLGLRLIYFSYDVKMKEKGDIPEGYSVSREKKERFSLILESASTNQTSMYLCASSSPRGGTDTQYFGPGTRLTVL.

The J gene is TRBJ2-5, the V gene TRBV28; the match to TRBD1 covers 8 bases. CDR1 is MDHEN and CDR2 is SYDVKM in the germline V gene. The CDR3 sequence is 14 residues long. Losses at the gene ends were 2 bases for V and 4 bases for J; bases not matched to a gene: 3. The CDR3 spells CASSLQGAVETQYF. The CDR3 nucleotides are TGTGCCAGCAGTTTACAGGGGGCGGTAGAGACCCAGTACTTC. The whole variable domain, remainder taken from reference TRBV28 and TRBJ2-5, is DVKVTQSSRYLVKRTGEKVFLECVQDMDHENMFWYRQDPGLGLRLIYFSYDVKMKEKGDIPEGYSVSREKKERFSLILESASTNQTSMYLCASSLQGAVETQYFGPGTRLLVL.

Many counts were recorded for this clonotype. The rearrangement joins TRBV20-1 to TRBJ2-5; 12 bases are shared with TRBD1. The CDR3 has 15 residues. V shed 5 bases and J 5 bases; nucleotides not matched to a gene: 9. Germline CDR1 is DFQATT and CDR2 is SNEGSKA (reference sequence). The CDR3: CSAQRDRGRGETQYF. DNA of the CDR3: TGCAGTGCTCAACGGGACAGGGGGCGGGGGGAGACCCAGTACTTC.

This clonotype has a count of ten or more. The chain links TRBV2 to TRBJ2-7, with 8 bases fitting TRBD1. Trimming took 5 bases from V and 4 from J; bases not matched to a gene: 13. Germline V gene sequence: CDR1 SNHLY, CDR2 FYNNEI. There are 16 residues in the CDR3. CDR3 protein: CASSSPQTGVLYEQYF. CDR3 DNA: TGTGCCAGCAGTTCCCCTCAGACAGGGGTCCTGTACGAGCAGTACTTC.

This clonotype was seen more than once but under ten times. The V and J genes are TRBV27 and TRBJ2-1; D is ambiguous. The CDR3 consists of 14 residues. Looked up from germline, CDR1 is MNHEY and CDR2 is SMNVEV (reference sequence). V was trimmed by 3 bases and J by 3 bases, leaving 9 bases between them. The CDR3 loop reads CASSLGGIYNEQFF. The CDR3 DNA reads as TGTGCCAGCAGTTTGGGCGGAATCTACAATGAGCAGTTCTTC.